The count of the clone carrying this TCR beta chain is one. Clones were sequenced by immunoSEQ multiplex PCR, and TCRdb holds only the in-frame ones, with some missing. The repertoire holds some 40,000 clones, with about four fifths as singletons. This record comes from a study of blood T cell repertoires in COVID-19. CDR1 SGHVS and CDR2 FQNEAQ come from the germline V gene. The CDR3 covers 19 residues. Losses at the gene ends were 0 bases for V and 1 base for J; bases not matched to a gene: 7. The clonotype originates from an elderly woman with acute or convalescent COVID-19. The chain carries TRBV7-8 and TRBJ1-6; TRBD1 aligns across 9 bases. The sequencing input was peripheral blood. As DNA, the CDR3 is TGTGCCAGCAGCTTAGCGGTAGGGACAGGGCCTTCCTATAATTCACCCCTCCACTTT. Protein sequence: CASSLAVGTGPSYNSPLHF.